This TCR beta chain was identified during a study of lymphopenia after photon versus proton radiotherapy. General study findings and limits: Larger post-nadir TCR diversity loss correlated inversely with survival in deceased patients.

Data came from immunoSEQ multiplex PCR; TCRdb stores just in-frame clones and leaves some out. Seen here are 50,000 to 70,000 clones, roughly 87% observed once, and the top ten hold 9.5% to 15%. In regard to this clone: Its antigen remains unidentified.

Source: peripheral blood, taken from a patient treated with proton-based radiotherapy. This clonotype originated in an elderly man with esophageal cancer.

The CDR3 spells CAISSGTGFYTF. For the CDR3, the DNA is TGTGCCATCAGCTCCGGGACAGGTTTCTACACCTTC. The chain links TRBV10-3 to TRBJ1-2; 8 bases are shared with TRBD1. The V gene's germline CDR1 is ENHRY and CDR2 SYGVKD. This CDR3 contains 12 residues. The V gene end was trimmed by 6 bases and the J gene end by 10 bases; junction bases not matched to a gene: 7.